This is a list of T cell receptor beta chains from one sample in a study of cytomegalovirus exposure and HLA in healthy donors. Measured with immunoSEQ multiplex PCR; TCRdb has only the in-frame clones, and not every one. The data show 60,000 or so clones, with 60% to 80% seen just once and more than 3% held by the top ten. The sample consisted of PBMCs. These receptors all come from a woman between 40 and 50 years old in good health and CMV-seropositive. Both conserved end residues are part of each CDR3. The order of the fields is clone size, V gene, D gene, J gene, CDR3 DNA, CDR3 protein. D genes are given only for firm matches. Clone size appears in some rows only: once, few, many, or a class for an expanded clone.

size: -; V: TRBV4-1; D: -; J: TRBJ2-5; DNA: TGCGCCAGCAGCCAAGATCTAGGGGACAACCATTTCCCAGAGACCCAGTACTTC; CDR3: CASSQDLGDNHFPETQYF
size: few; V: TRBV7-2; D: -; J: TRBJ1-1; DNA: TGTGCCAGCAGCTTAGACAGAGCTTCGATGGGCACTGAAGCTTTCTTT; CDR3: CASSLDRASMGTEAFF
size: -; V: TRBV5-6; D: TRBD2; J: TRBJ2-1; DNA: TGTGCCAGCAGCTTACCGGGAGGGAGAGGGGACAATGAGCAGTTCTTC; CDR3: CASSLPGGRGDNEQFF
size: -; V: TRBV4-3; D: -; J: TRBJ1-2; DNA: TGCGCCAGCAGCCAAGATTTGAGCTTGAACTATGGCTACACCTTC; CDR3: CASSQDLSLNYGYTF
size: once; V: TRBV6-5; D: TRBD1; J: TRBJ1-1; DNA: TGTGCCAGCAGTTACGACAGGGGGGGGAACACTGAAGCTTTCTTT; CDR3: CASSYDRGGNTEAFF
size: -; V: TRBV11-1; D: TRBD2; J: TRBJ2-2; DNA: TGTGCCAGCAGGGAGGGACTAGCGGAGGTGAACACCGGGGAGCTGTTTTTT; CDR3: CASREGLAEVNTGELFF
size: -; V: TRBV6-5; D: -; J: TRBJ2-7; DNA: TGTGCCAGCAACAGTGGAACACCACCTAATTACGAGCAGTACTTC; CDR3: CASNSGTPPNYEQYF
size: -; V: TRBV5-4; D: -; J: TRBJ1-2; DNA: TGTGCCAGCACCGGGGTCCAGGGGAACTATGGCTACACCTTC; CDR3: CASTGVQGNYGYTF
size: -; V: TRBV11-2; D: TRBD2; J: TRBJ2-1; DNA: TGTGCCAGCAGCTTAGATTTCATGGGGACTAGCGAGCAGTTCTTC; CDR3: CASSLDFMGTSEQFF
size: -; V: TRBV10-1; D: -; J: TRBJ2-5; DNA: TGCGCCAGCTCCGGTAGTTCACAAGAGACCCAGTACTTC; CDR3: CASSGSSQETQYF
size: -; V: TRBV9; D: TRBD1; J: TRBJ1-1; DNA: TGTGCCAGCAGCGTAGGACAGGGAGCCACTGAAGCTTTCTTT; CDR3: CASSVGQGATEAFF
size: -; V: TRBV27; D: TRBD1; J: TRBJ1-1; DNA: TGTGCCACCTGGGGACAGGGGGCAAGTAGAGCTGAAGCTTTCTTT; CDR3: CATWGQGASRAEAFF
size: -; V: TRBV25-1; D: TRBD1; J: TRBJ1-2; DNA: TGTGCCAGCAGTGACGCCGGAAGGACAGGACTCACTAACTATGGCTACACCTTC; CDR3: CASSDAGRTGLTNYGYTF